These 15 T cell receptor beta chains were all obtained from the same sample, sequenced in a study of identical twins. TCRdb reprocessed the 5' RACE reads via MiXCR and lists one record per CDR3 protein. The sample records approximately 240,000 distinct CDR3 sequences, 11% to 15% being singletons. Sequencing input: memory (CD45RO+) T cells sorted from blood. These receptors were taken from a woman younger than 30 in good health.

The chain links TRBV19 to TRBJ1-2; possible D gene TRBD1, 5 bases. Germline loops: CDR1 LNHDA, CDR2 SQIVND (reference sequence). This CDR3 is built from 16 residues. The V gene lost 4 bases and the J gene lost 3 bases, with 18 bases spanning the gap. The CDR3 reads CASSRTSPVGDYGYTF. In DNA, the CDR3 is TGTGCCAGTAGTAGGACGAGTCCCGTGGGGGACTATGGCTACACCTTC.

There are many counts of this clonotype. This chain connects TRBV5-1 to TRBJ2-1, with TRBD1 as a possible D gene (5 bases). The V end lost 0 bases, the J end lost 6 bases, and 13 bases lay between the germline ends. The CDR3 spans 15 residues. Germline-derived CDR1 and CDR2 are SGHRS and YFSETQ. CDR3 nucleotide sequence: TGCGCCAGCAGCTTGGGAGGCCAGGGATCCAATGAGCAGTTCTTC. Protein product: CASSLGGQGSNEQFF.

This clonotype has a count of ten or more. This chain uses TRBV7-9 with TRBJ2-5; D tentatively fits TRBD1 or TRBD2 (5 bases each). Germline CDR1 SEHNR, CDR2 FQNEAQ (reference sequence). V was trimmed by 5 bases and J by 2 bases, leaving 12 bases between them. The CDR3 runs to 14 residues. The CDR3 here is CASSGAGKQETQYF. The CDR3 bases are TGTGCCAGCAGCGGGGCGGGCAAGCAAGAGACCCAGTACTTC.

This clonotype was counted ten times or more. The chain is built from TRBV14 and TRBJ2-3; 7 nucleotides agree with TRBD2. CDR1 is SGHDN, CDR2 FVKESK, per germline. J lost 6 bases, V lost 2 bases, and 8 bases had no gene match. The CDR3 runs to 15 residues. The CDR3 reads CASSQRAGVGDTQYF. The CDR3 coding sequence is TGTGCCAGCAGCCAAAGGGCGGGAGTCGGGGATACGCAGTATTTT.

Note on this clonotype: An end of the junction differs from the germline gene, which may be a read error. This chain joins TRBV27 and TRBJ2-7; D is ambiguous. The germline V gene encodes CDR1 MNHEY and CDR2 SMNVEV (reference sequence). This CDR3 comprises 13 residues. The CDR3 sequence: CTSSFTNSYEQYF. The CDR3 region has the DNA TGTACCAGCAGTTTCACCAATTCCTACGAGCAGTACTTC.

This rearrangement joins TRBV6-1 to TRBJ1-6; D is ambiguous. This CDR3 region has 14 residues. Germline loops: CDR1 MNHNS, CDR2 SASEGT. V was cut by 6 bases and J by 8 bases, with 14 bases left in between. The CDR3 sequence: CASSPRSLYSPLHF. CDR3 coding DNA: TGTGCCAGCAGCCCCCGGTCCTTATATTCACCCCTCCACTTT.

The chain employs TRBV20-1 and TRBJ2-3; D is possibly TRBD1 or TRBD2 (5 bases each). The CDR3 has 14 residues. Germline CDR1 and CDR2: DFQATT and SNEGSKA (reference sequence). Between the trimmed V and J ends, which lost 6 bases and 1 base, there was a span of 14 bases. The CDR3 sequence: CSAQRGTRTDTQYF. The CDR3 DNA follows: TGCAGTGCCCAGAGAGGGACGCGCACAGATACGCAGTATTTT.

This chain links TRBV20-1 with TRBJ2-1, with 11 positions matching TRBD2. The junction had 8 bases not matched to a gene; V was cut back by 3 bases and J by 10 bases. CDR3 length: 14 residues. The germline V gene encodes CDR1 DFQATT and CDR2 SNEGSKA (reference sequence). CDR3 protein: CSASPVTSGGEQFF. DNA for the CDR3: TGCAGTGCTAGCCCCGTAACTAGCGGGGGCGAGCAGTTCTTC.

The CDR3 here is CSARGGQKGDTQYF. The CDR3 bases are TGCAGTGCTAGGGGGGGACAGAAGGGAGATACGCAGTATTTT. This chain uses TRBV20-1 with TRBJ2-3, with a weak D call TRBD1 (7 bases). From germline, CDR1 is DFQATT and CDR2 SNEGSKA (reference sequence). Between the trimmed V and J ends, which lost 3 bases and 5 bases, there was a span of 15 bases. The CDR3 sequence is 14 residues long.

This clonotype was picked up a small number of times. The chain carries TRBV12-3 or TRBV12-4 and TRBJ1-1; D might be TRBD1 (5 bases). The CDR3 spans 13 residues. Trimming pared 2 bases from V and 5 bases from J, leaving 9 bases between. The CDR3 loop reads CASSLNWGTEAFF. The DNA for the CDR3 is TGTGCCAGCAGTTTAAATTGGGGGACTGAAGCTTTCTTT.

This chain connects TRBV11-3 to TRBJ2-5, with D uncertain. Trimming cost V 0 bases and J 5 bases, with 13 bases left between them. CDR1 is SGHNT and CDR2 is YENEEA in the germline V gene. There are 15 residues in the CDR3. CDR3 DNA: TGTGCCAGCAGCTTAGATCACGGGCGCCGGGAGACCCAGTACTTC. Translation gives CASSLDHGRRETQYF.

The sample holds a few counts of this clonotype. The V and J genes are TRBV12-3 or TRBV12-4 and TRBJ1-2; TRBD1 is a possible D gene (5 bases). There are 14 residues in the CDR3. V gave up 5 bases and J gave up 1 base, with 11 bases separating them. The CDR3, as DNA: TGTGCCAGCAGTAGGGACTCGGGTAACTATGGCTACACCTTC. It encodes CASSRDSGNYGYTF.

V and J are TRBV6-1 and TRBJ2-4; D tentatively fits TRBD1 or TRBD2 (6 bases each). The germline gives CDR1 MNHNS, CDR2 SASEGT. CDR3 length equals 14 residues. V was trimmed by 8 bases and J by 5 bases, leaving 16 bases between them. The DNA of the CDR3 is TGTGCCAGCGGGGGGCGTATGGGCGAAAACATTCAGTACTTC. Amino acids: CASGGRMGENIQYF.

J is TRBJ1-2 and V is TRBV5-6, with a tentative D call TRBD1 (6 bases). The CDR3 length is 14 residues. Germline CDR1 and CDR2: SGHDT and YYEEEE. Between the trimmed V and J ends, which lost 0 bases and 3 bases, there was a span of 9 bases. The DNA of the CDR3 is TGTGCCAGCAGCTTGGCCAGGGGCGACTATGGCTACACCTTC. It codes for CASSLARGDYGYTF.

In this sample, this clonotype turned up a few times. This chain links TRBV5-6 with TRBJ2-1, with TRBD2 matching over 8 bases. Germline CDR1 is SGHDT and CDR2 is YYEEEE. The CDR3 is 15 residues long. Trimming took 4 bases from V and 6 from J; bases not matched to a gene: 9. In nucleotides, the CDR3 is TGTGCCAGCAGCCAGTCGGGGGGGCACTTCAATGAGCAGTTCTTC. The encoded protein is CASSQSGGHFNEQFF.